These 11 T cell receptor beta chains originate from one sample sequenced in a study of blood T cell repertoires in COVID-19. Using immunoSEQ multiplex PCR, the repertoire was profiled, and TCRdb retains in-frame clones only, with some absent. The repertoire includes a few hundred thousand clones, 87% of them detected once, and roughly 9.4% sits in the top ten. The sample consisted of PBMCs or T cells enriched from blood (not recorded which). The receptors derive from a woman in her forties or fifties who had recovered from COVID-19.

V and J are TRBV15 and TRBJ2-1; the match to TRBD2 covers 13 bases. The CDR3 sequence is 16 residues long. CDR1 is LNHNV, CDR2 YYDKDF, per germline (reference sequence). The V segment lost 1 base and the J segment 8 bases; nucleotides outside the gene matches: 5. DNA for the CDR3: TGTGCCACCAGCAGAGGAAGGACTAGCGGGGGCTATGAGCAGTTCTTC. The encoded protein is CATSRGRTSGGYEQFF.

This chain uses TRBV4-2 with TRBJ2-7; D gene ambiguous. The CDR3 contains 14 residues. Germline V gene data show CDR1 as LGHNA and CDR2 as YNFKEQ. Trimming removed 0 bases from V and 5 bases from J, with 11 bases in between. This chain's CDR3 is CASSQEGRPDEQYF. CDR3 sequence (DNA): TGTGCCAGCAGCCAAGAAGGCAGGCCCGACGAGCAGTACTTC.

The chain recombines TRBV7-2 with TRBJ2-3, with D possibly TRBD1 on 6 matching bases. This CDR3 comprises 16 residues. The germline V gene has CDR1 SGHTA and CDR2 FQGNSA. V was trimmed by 2 bases and J by 3 bases, leaving 15 bases between them. CDR3 sequence reads: CASSLIGRGETDTQYF. In DNA form, the CDR3 reads TGTGCCAGCAGCTTAATCGGCAGGGGCGAGACAGATACGCAGTATTTT.

V usage is TRBV5-1 and J usage is TRBJ1-1; D call uncertain. V was trimmed by 6 bases and J by 5 bases, leaving 14 bases between them. This CDR3 contains 13 residues. Germline CDR1 and CDR2: SGHRS and YFSETQ. The CDR3 bases are TGCGCCAGCAAGACGGGGAGGGTGACTGAAGCTTTCTTT. This encodes CASKTGRVTEAFF.

The chain couples TRBV29-1 to TRBJ2-7; the D is unclear. Trimming shortened V by 4 bases and J by 6 bases, and 10 bases separated the two germline ends. The CDR3 runs 11 residues. Germline V gene data show CDR1 as SQVTM and CDR2 as ANQGSEA. CDR3 coding DNA: TGCAGCGTTGCAGTTACGGGCGAGCAGTACTTC. Protein: CSVAVTGEQYF.

The chain recombines TRBV2 with TRBJ1-5; perhaps TRBD1 as D (6 bases). With 3 bases removed from V and 4 bases from J, the gap between germline ends came to 10 bases. From germline, CDR1 is SNHLY and CDR2 FYNNEI. The CDR3 totals 14 residues. The CDR3 region has the DNA TGTGCCAGCAGTGATTGGACAGCAAATCAGCCCCAGCATTTT. Translated, it gives CASSDWTANQPQHF.

The rearrangement uses TRBV14 and TRBJ2-3; unclear D gene. Germline loops: CDR1 SGHDN, CDR2 FVKESK. V was pared by 2 bases and J by 7 bases, with 4 bases between. This CDR3 contains 11 residues. The CDR3 DNA is TGTGCCAGCAGCCAATTTAATACGCAGTATTTT. It codes for CASSQFNTQYF. The full variable domain, rest sourced from reference TRBV14 and TRBJ2-3, is EAGVTQFPSHSVIEKGQTVTLRCDPISGHDNLYWYRRVMGKEIKFLLHFVKESKQDESGMPNNRFLAERTGGTYSTLKVQPAELEDSGVYFCASSQFNTQYFGPGTRLTVL.

This clone occurred once. The gene calls are TRBV28 and TRBJ1-3; TRBD1 is a possible D gene (5 bases). Germline lookup yields CDR1 MDHEN and CDR2 SYDVKM. Trimming left V 8 bases short and J 0 bases short, with 11 bases between. The CDR3 sequence is 14 residues long. The CDR3 loop reads CASGGGGSGNTIYF. The CDR3 DNA sequence: TGTGCCAGCGGCGGGGGGGGCTCTGGAAACACCATATATTTT.

The J gene is TRBJ1-1, the V gene TRBV30; D unclear. Germline CDR1 is GTSNPN and CDR2 is SVGIG (reference sequence). The germline V and J ends were trimmed by 2 bases and 0 bases, with 7 bases remaining between them. The CDR3 has 13 residues. The CDR3 coding sequence is TGTGCCTGGAGTACTCTCCTGAACACTGAAGCTTTCTTT. This gives the protein CAWSTLLNTEAFF.

V is TRBV14 and J is TRBJ1-1; D unresolved. The germline V gene encodes CDR1 SGHDN and CDR2 FVKESK. The CDR3 has 13 residues. V shed 1 base and J shed 6 bases, with 9 bases lying between them. The CDR3 sequence is CASSQGRGAEAFF. In DNA form, the CDR3 reads TGTGCCAGCAGCCAAGGGCGTGGAGCTGAAGCTTTCTTT.

The V gene is TRBV3-1 (or the pseudogene TRBV3-2), the J gene TRBJ1-3; no clear D. Trimming left V 7 bases short and J 0 bases short, with 10 bases between. The CDR3 consists of 14 residues. Germline V lookup: CDR1 LGHDT, CDR2 YNNKEL (reference sequence). The CDR3 protein is CASTARDSGNTIYF. The CDR3 DNA sequence: TGTGCCAGCACCGCGCGAGACTCTGGAAACACCATATATTTT.